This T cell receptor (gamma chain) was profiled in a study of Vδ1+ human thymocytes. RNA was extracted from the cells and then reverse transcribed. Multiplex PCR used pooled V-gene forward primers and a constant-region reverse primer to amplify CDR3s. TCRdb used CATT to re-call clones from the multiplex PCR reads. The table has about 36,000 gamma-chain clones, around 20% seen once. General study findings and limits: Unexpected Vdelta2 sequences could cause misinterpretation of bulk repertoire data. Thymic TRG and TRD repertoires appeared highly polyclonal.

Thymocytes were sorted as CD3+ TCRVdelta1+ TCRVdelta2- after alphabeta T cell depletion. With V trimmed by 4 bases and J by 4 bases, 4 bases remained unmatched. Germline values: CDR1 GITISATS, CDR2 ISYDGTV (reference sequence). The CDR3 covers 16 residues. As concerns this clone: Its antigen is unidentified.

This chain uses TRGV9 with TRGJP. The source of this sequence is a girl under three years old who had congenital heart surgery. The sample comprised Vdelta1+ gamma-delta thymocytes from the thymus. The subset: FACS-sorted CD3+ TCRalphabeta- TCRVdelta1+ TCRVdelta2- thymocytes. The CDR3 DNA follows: TGTGCCTTGTGGGACCGACAAGAGTTGGGCAAAAAAATCAAGGTATTT. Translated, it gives CALWDRQELGKKIKVF.